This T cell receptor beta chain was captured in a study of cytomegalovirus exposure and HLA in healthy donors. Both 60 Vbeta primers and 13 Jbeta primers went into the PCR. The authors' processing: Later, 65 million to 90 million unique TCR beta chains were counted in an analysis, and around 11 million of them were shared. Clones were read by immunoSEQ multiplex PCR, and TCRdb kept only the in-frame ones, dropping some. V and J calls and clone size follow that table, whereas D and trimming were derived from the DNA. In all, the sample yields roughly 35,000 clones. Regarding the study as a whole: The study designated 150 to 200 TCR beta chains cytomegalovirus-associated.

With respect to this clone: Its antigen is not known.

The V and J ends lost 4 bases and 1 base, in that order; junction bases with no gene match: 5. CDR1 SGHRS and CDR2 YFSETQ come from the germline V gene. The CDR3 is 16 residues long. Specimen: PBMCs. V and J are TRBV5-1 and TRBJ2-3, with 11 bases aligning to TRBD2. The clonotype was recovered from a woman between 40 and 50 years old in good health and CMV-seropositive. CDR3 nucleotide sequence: TGCGCCAGCAGCGTGACGACTAGCGGGGGCACAGATACGCAGTATTTT. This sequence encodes CASSVTTSGGTDTQYF.